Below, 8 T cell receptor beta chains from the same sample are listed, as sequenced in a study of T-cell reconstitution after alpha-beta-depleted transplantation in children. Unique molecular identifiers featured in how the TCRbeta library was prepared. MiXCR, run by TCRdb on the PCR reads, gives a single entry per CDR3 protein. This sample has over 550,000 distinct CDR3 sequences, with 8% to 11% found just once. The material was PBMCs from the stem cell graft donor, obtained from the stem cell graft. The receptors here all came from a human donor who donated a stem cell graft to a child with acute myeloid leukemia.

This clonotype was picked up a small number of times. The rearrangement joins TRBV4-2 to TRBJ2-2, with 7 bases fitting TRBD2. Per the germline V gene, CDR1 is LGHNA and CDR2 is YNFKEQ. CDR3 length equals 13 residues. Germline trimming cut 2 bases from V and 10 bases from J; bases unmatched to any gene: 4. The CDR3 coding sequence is TGTGCCAGCAGCCAAAGTGGGACTACGGAGCTGTTTTTT. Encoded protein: CASSQSGTTELFF.

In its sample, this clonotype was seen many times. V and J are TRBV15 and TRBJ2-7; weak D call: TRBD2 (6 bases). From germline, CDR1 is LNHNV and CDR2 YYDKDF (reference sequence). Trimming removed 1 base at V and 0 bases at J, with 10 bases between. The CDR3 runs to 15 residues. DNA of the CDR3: TGTGCCACCAGCAGAGCGGGACTGACCTCCTACGAGCAGTACTTC. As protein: CATSRAGLTSYEQYF.

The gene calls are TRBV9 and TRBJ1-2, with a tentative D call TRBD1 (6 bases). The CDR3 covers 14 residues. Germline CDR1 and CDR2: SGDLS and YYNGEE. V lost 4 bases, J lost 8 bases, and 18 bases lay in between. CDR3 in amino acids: CASSPNRVLRGYTF. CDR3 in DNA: TGTGCCAGCAGCCCAAACAGGGTTCTCCGGGGCTACACCTTC.

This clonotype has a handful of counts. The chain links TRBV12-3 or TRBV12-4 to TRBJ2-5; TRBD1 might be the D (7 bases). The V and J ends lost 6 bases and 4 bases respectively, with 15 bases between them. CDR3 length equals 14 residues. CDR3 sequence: CASSPDQGGETQYF. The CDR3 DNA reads TGTGCCAGCAGCCCTGACCAGGGGGGAGAGACCCAGTACTTC.

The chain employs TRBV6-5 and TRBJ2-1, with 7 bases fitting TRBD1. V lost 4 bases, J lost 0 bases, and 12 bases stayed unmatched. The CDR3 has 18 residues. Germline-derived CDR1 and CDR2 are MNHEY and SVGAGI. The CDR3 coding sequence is TGTGCCAGCAGTTCCCGACAGGGCGCAAGAAGCTCCTACAATGAGCAGTTCTTC. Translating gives CASSSRQGARSSYNEQFF.

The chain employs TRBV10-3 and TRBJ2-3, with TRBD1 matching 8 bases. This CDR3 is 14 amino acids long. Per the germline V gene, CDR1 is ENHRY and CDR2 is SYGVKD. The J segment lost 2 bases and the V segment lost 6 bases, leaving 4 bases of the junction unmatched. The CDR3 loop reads CAISATGDTDTQYF. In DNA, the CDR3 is TGTGCCATCAGCGCGACAGGGGACACAGATACGCAGTATTTT.

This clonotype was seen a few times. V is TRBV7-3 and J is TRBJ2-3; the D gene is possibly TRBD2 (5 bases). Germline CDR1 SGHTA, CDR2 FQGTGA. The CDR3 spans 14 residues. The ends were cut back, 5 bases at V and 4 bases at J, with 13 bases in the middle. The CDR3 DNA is TGTGCCAGCAGCCCTTGGACTGCTCCAGATACGCAGTATTTT. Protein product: CASSPWTAPDTQYF.

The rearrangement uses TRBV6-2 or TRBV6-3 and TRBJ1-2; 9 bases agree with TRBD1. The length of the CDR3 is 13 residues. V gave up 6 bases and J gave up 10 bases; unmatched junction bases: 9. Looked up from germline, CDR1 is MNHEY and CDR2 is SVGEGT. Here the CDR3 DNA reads TGTGCCAGCAGCCCCCAGGGACAGGGCGCCTACACCTTC. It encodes CASSPQGQGAYTF.